The T cell receptor (beta chain) described here comes from a study of response to subunit inactivated influenza vaccine. TCRdb re-called the RT-PCR reads through MiXCR, storing one row per CDR3 protein. The table includes roughly 760,000 distinct CDR3 sequences, 20% to 25% detected once. The length of the CDR3 is 16 residues. V gave up 1 base and J gave up 0 bases, with 7 bases separating them. Germline V CDR1 and CDR2: SEHNR, FQNEAQ (reference sequence). Broader study findings: Authors suggested seasonal influenza vaccinations each recruit few new T cells.

This clonotype came up many times. What it recognizes is unknown. This chain uses TRBV7-9 with TRBJ2-6; perhaps TRBD2 as D (5 bases). The sample was PBMCs from blood, taken about 5 days after vaccination. This TCR was sampled from a man over 45 who received an inactivated influenza vaccine. CDR3 protein: CASSLGGLSGANVLTF. CDR3 sequence (DNA): TGTGCCAGCAGCTTAGGAGGACTCTCTGGGGCCAACGTCCTGACTTTC.